The clone carrying this T cell receptor beta chain was counted once. Germline is not matched at one junction end, which may reflect a read error. This specimen belongs to a study of T cell changes during pregnancy in multiple sclerosis. CDR1 and CDR2 (germline): ENHRY, SYGVKD. The CDR3 runs 14 residues. Sequenced by immunoSEQ multiplex PCR; TCRdb stores in-frame clones only, minus some. This table has 30,000 to 40,000 clones, 90% appearing once. The material was CD4+ T cells from peripheral blood mononuclear cells, obtained in the second trimester of pregnancy. The rearrangement joins TRBV10-3 to TRBJ1-1; 8 nucleotides line up with TRBD1. The TCR comes from a female donor with multiple sclerosis, enrolled in a pregnancy study. CDR3 sequence reads: CAIREWTGSGEAFF. CDR3 bases: TGTGCCATCAGGGAGTGGACAGGGTCAGGTGAAGCTTTCTTT.